Presented here are 27 T cell receptor beta chains from one specimen sequenced in a study of T-cell reconstitution after alpha-beta-depleted transplantation in children. Unique molecular identifiers were incorporated into the prepared TCRbeta library. Each CDR3 protein is one row after TCRdb ran MiXCR on the PCR reads. This table has about 200,000 distinct CDR3 sequences, approximately 6.8% appearing once. This specimen was PBMCs, taken before TCRalphabeta/CD19-depleted stem cell transplant. The receptors come from a girl less than two years old with combined immunodeficiency, due to receive a stem cell transplant.

This clonotype was counted many times. The chain couples TRBV7-2 to TRBJ2-7; no definite D call. Germline CDR1 is SGHTA and CDR2 is FQGNSA. The germline V and J ends were trimmed by 5 bases and 0 bases, with 11 bases remaining between them. CDR3 length: 14 amino acids. The DNA of the CDR3 is TGTGCCAGCAGCCCATTCACTGGCTCCTACGAGCAGTACTTC. Translation gives CASSPFTGSYEQYF.

This clonotype was picked up many times. V usage is TRBV7-2 and J usage is TRBJ1-6; D is perhaps TRBD1 (5 bases). Trimming removed 0 bases from V and 9 bases from J, with 12 bases in between. The germline V gene has CDR1 SGHTA and CDR2 FQGNSA. The CDR3 runs 15 residues. CDR3 residues: CASSLAASRGSPLHF. CDR3 DNA sequence: TGTGCCAGCAGCTTAGCAGCCTCTAGGGGTTCACCCCTCCACTTT.

This clonotype was picked up many times. The chain carries TRBV12-3 or TRBV12-4 and TRBJ1-1, with 8 nucleotides matching TRBD1. This CDR3 region has 14 residues. The V segment lost 6 bases and the J segment 0 bases; nucleotides outside the gene matches: 3. The CDR3 bases are TGTGCCAGCAGCTGGACAGGGATGAACACTGAAGCTTTCTTT. The encoded protein is CASSWTGMNTEAFF.

The sample holds many counts of this clonotype. The chain's CDR3 is CASSYPGRPYGYTF. In nucleotides, the CDR3 is TGTGCCAGCAGTTACCCCGGGAGGCCCTATGGCTACACCTTC. The chain employs TRBV12-3 or TRBV12-4 and TRBJ1-2; D gene unclear. The CDR3 spans 14 residues. V was pared by 4 bases and J by 4 bases, with 13 bases between.

The chain is built from TRBV4-1 and TRBJ1-4; D not certain. CDR3 length: 15 residues. Germline V gives CDR1 MGHRA, CDR2 YSYEKL. V gave up 4 bases and J gave up 5 bases, with 14 bases separating them. The chain's CDR3 is CASSPNVPRNEKLFF. The CDR3 nucleotides read TGCGCCAGCAGCCCGAACGTCCCCCGGAATGAAAAACTGTTTTTT.

This clonotype was seen ten or more times. This chain connects TRBV2 to TRBJ2-7, with 7 bases matching TRBD2. This CDR3 spans 16 amino acids. After removal of 4 bases from V and 3 bases from J, the junction contained 12 bases not matched to a gene. CDR1 is SNHLY, CDR2 FYNNEI, per germline. The CDR3 is CASSGLGREDGYEQYF. CDR3 DNA: TGTGCCAGCAGTGGCCTTGGTCGGGAGGATGGCTACGAGCAGTACTTC.

This clonotype came up many times. This chain connects TRBV5-6 to TRBJ1-1; 9 bases agree with TRBD1. Germline V gene lookup returns CDR1 SGHDT and CDR2 YYEEEE. V lost 3 bases to trimming and J lost 3 bases; unmatched junction nucleotides: 3. CDR3 length: 14 amino acids. This CDR3 reads CASSWGDRDTEAFF. The CDR3, as DNA: TGTGCCAGCAGCTGGGGGGACAGGGACACTGAAGCTTTCTTT.

This clonotype has a count of ten or more. The rearrangement links TRBV24-1 to TRBJ2-5; 10 positions match TRBD1. Germline lookup yields CDR1 KGHDR and CDR2 SFDVKD. Germline trimming cut 3 bases from V and 5 bases from J; bases unmatched to any gene: 14. This CDR3 comprises 18 residues. The CDR3 region is CATSDRQGARGLPETQYF. Here the CDR3 DNA reads TGTGCCACCAGTGATAGACAGGGGGCAAGAGGTTTACCGGAGACCCAGTACTTC.

This clonotype was counted ten times or more. CDR3 sequence reads: CSVEVAGVQDTQYF. The CDR3 region has the DNA TGCAGCGTTGAGGTAGCGGGGGTGCAAGATACGCAGTATTTT. The chain uses TRBV29-1 and TRBJ2-3; 9 nucleotides align to TRBD2. Per the germline V gene, CDR1 is SQVTM and CDR2 is ANQGSEA. This CDR3 has 14 residues. Trimming took 3 bases from V and 5 from J; bases not matched to a gene: 6.

This clonotype occurred many times. The CDR3 protein is CASSYGGGSYEQYF. The DNA of the CDR3 is TGTGCCAGCAGTTACGGCGGCGGATCCTACGAGCAGTACTTC. The gene calls are TRBV6-5 and TRBJ2-7, with D unresolved. Germline CDR1 and CDR2: MNHEY and SVGAGI. V gave up 2 bases and J gave up 1 base, with 9 bases separating them. CDR3 size: 14 residues.

This clonotype was observed at least ten times. The chain links TRBV12-3 or TRBV12-4 to TRBJ1-2; D perhaps matches TRBD1 (5 bases). V lost 5 bases to trimming and J lost 8 bases, with 18 bases between them. This CDR3 region has 14 residues. CDR3 sequence reads: CASSPAGLDAGYTF. DNA of the CDR3: TGTGCCAGCAGTCCCGCGGGGCTGGACGCCGGCTACACCTTC.

In this sample, this clonotype turned up many times. V gene TRBV21-1 combines with J gene TRBJ2-7; the D call TRBD1 from the table was never checked on the DNA. TRBV21-1 constitutes a pseudogene. CDR3 length: 17 amino acids. The CDR3 DNA reads as TGTGCCAGCAGCACCCGAGGGGCGGCGCGGGAACCCTACGAGCAGTACTTC. This codes for CASSTRGAAREPYEQYF.

This clonotype was counted many times. The rearrangement joins TRBV29-1 to TRBJ1-4; the match to TRBD1 covers 7 bases. This CDR3 has 13 amino acids. Trimming cost V 4 bases and J 8 bases; bases outside gene matches: 7. Germline lookup yields CDR1 SQVTM and CDR2 ANQGSEA. As DNA, the CDR3 is TGCAGCGTTGCCGACAGGGCGGACGAAAAACTGTTTTTT. Its protein is CSVADRADEKLFF. The full variable domain, its missing parts supplied by reference TRBV29-1 and TRBJ1-4, is SAVISQKPSRDICQRGTSLTIQCQVDSQVTMMFWYRQQPGQSLTLIATANQGSEATYESGFVIDKFPISRPNLTFSTLTVSNMSPEDSSIYLCSVADRADEKLFFGSGTQLSVL.

This clonotype was recorded at least ten times. This chain connects TRBV4-1 to TRBJ2-7; D not resolved. The CDR3 loop spans 11 amino acids. Germline V gives CDR1 MGHRA, CDR2 YSYEKL. Trimming removed 3 bases at V and 6 bases at J, with 6 bases between. The DNA for the CDR3 is TGCGCCAGCAGCCAGGGCCCCGAGCAGTACTTC. It codes for CASSQGPEQYF.

This clonotype was observed a few times. This chain links TRBV5-1 with TRBJ2-7; no reliable D call. V shed 3 bases and J shed 2 bases, with 9 bases lying between them. The CDR3 contains 13 residues. Germline V gene data show CDR1 as SGHRS and CDR2 as YFSETQ. CDR3 nucleotide sequence: TGCGCCAGCAGCTCTTCTCTCACCTACGAGCAGTACTTC. Protein sequence: CASSSSLTYEQYF.

This clonotype was found many times. This chain joins TRBV20-1 and TRBJ1-1; the D gene is possibly TRBD1 (5 bases). Germline V gene lookup returns CDR1 DFQATT and CDR2 SNEGSKA (reference sequence). The germline V and J ends were trimmed by 2 bases and 10 bases, with 23 bases remaining between them. The CDR3 spans 15 residues. The CDR3 here is CSARWTGRRWSVAFF. The DNA for the CDR3 is TGCAGTGCTAGATGGACGGGACGCCGATGGTCGGTAGCTTTCTTT.

This clonotype has at least ten counts. The J gene is TRBJ2-1, the V gene TRBV14; weak D call: TRBD2 (6 bases). The V end lost 1 base, the J end lost 7 bases, and 11 bases lay between the germline ends. The CDR3 runs to 14 residues. Germline V lookup: CDR1 SGHDN, CDR2 FVKESK. CDR3 sequence: CASSQGGTYNEQFF. The CDR3 nucleotides read TGTGCCAGCAGCCAAGGAGGGACTTATAATGAGCAGTTCTTC.

This clonotype appeared many times. The chain joins TRBV2 to TRBJ2-7; D gene unclear. Looked up from germline, CDR1 is SNHLY and CDR2 is FYNNEI. CDR3 length: 11 residues. V was clipped by 6 bases and J by 3 bases, with 6 bases between them. The CDR3 region is CASRESYEQYF. In DNA form, the CDR3 reads TGTGCCAGCAGAGAAAGCTACGAGCAGTACTTC. The variable domain in full, completed from reference TRBV2 and TRBJ2-7, reads EPEVTQTPSHQVTQMGQEVILRCVPISNHLYFYWYRQILGQKVEFLVSFYNNEISEKSEIFDDQFSVERPDGSNFTLKIRSTKLEDSAMYFCASRESYEQYFGPGTRLTVT.

This clonotype was seen repeatedly, ten times or more. The rearrangement links TRBV27 to TRBJ2-2, with D unresolved. V lost 10 bases to trimming and J lost 1 base, with 13 bases between them. The CDR3 runs to 14 residues. Germline loops: CDR1 MNHEY, CDR2 SMNVEV (reference sequence). The CDR3 is CAIRLSRNTGELFF. CDR3 nucleotide sequence: TGTGCCATTCGGCTTAGCAGGAACACCGGGGAGCTGTTTTTT.

In this sample, this clonotype turned up many times. The V and J genes are TRBV9 and TRBJ2-7; 7 bases map to TRBD2. Losses at the gene ends were 3 bases for V and 2 bases for J; bases not matched to a gene: 8. The CDR3 has 15 amino acids. The germline V gene has CDR1 SGDLS and CDR2 YYNGEE. The CDR3 bases are TGTGCCAGCAGCGGCGGGGGTACGGTGCCCTACGAGCAGTACTTC. Amino acid sequence: CASSGGGTVPYEQYF.

V is TRBV4-3 and J is TRBJ1-2; the D gene is possibly TRBD1 (6 bases). The germline V gene encodes CDR1 LGHNA and CDR2 YSLEER. V lost 2 bases and J lost 2, with 12 bases in between. This CDR3 comprises 15 residues. The CDR3 is CASSQLAQGNYGYTF. The CDR3 DNA sequence: TGCGCCAGCAGCCAACTAGCGCAGGGGAACTATGGCTACACCTTC.

In its sample, this clonotype was seen many times. V and J are TRBV15 and TRBJ2-1; D not certain. Trimming removed 0 bases at V and 7 bases at J, with 4 bases between. Germline V CDR1 and CDR2: LNHNV, YYDKDF (reference sequence). The CDR3 is made up of 12 amino acids. CDR3 nucleotide sequence: TGTGCCACCAGCAGAGATCCTAATGAGCAGTTCTTC. It yields the protein CATSRDPNEQFF.

This clonotype has a count of ten or more. The chain recombines TRBV29-1 with TRBJ1-2; D uncertain. The CDR3 is 13 amino acids. V was clipped by 4 bases and J by 5 bases, with 14 bases between them. The V gene's germline CDR1 is SQVTM and CDR2 ANQGSEA. DNA of the CDR3: TGCAGCGTTGCTAACCGACCCGGGTATGGCTACACCTTC. Translation gives CSVANRPGYGYTF.

This clonotype has more than one count but fewer than ten. V is TRBV7-9 and J is TRBJ2-1; D gene unclear. Deletions cut 3 bases from V and 8 bases from J, with 17 bases between. The V gene's germline CDR1 is SEHNR and CDR2 FQNEAQ (reference sequence). The length of the CDR3 is 15 residues. The CDR3 sequence: CASSFPGRRIDEQFF. CDR3 DNA: TGTGCCAGCAGCTTTCCGGGCCGACGTATCGATGAGCAGTTCTTC. Supplemented by reference TRBV7-9 and TRBJ2-1, the full variable domain reads DTGVSQNPRHKITKRGQNVTFRCDPISEHNRLYWYRQTLGQGPEFLTYFQNEAQLEKSRLLSDRFSAERPKGSFSTLEIQRTEQGDSAMYLCASSFPGRRIDEQFFGPGTRLTVL.

This clonotype occurred many times. The chain recombines TRBV13 with TRBJ2-7; 12 bases are shared with TRBD2. The germline CDR1 and CDR2 sequences are PRHDT and FYEKMQ (reference sequence). The V gene end was trimmed by 4 bases and the J gene end by 4 bases; junction bases not matched to a gene: 8. This CDR3 comprises 16 residues. The CDR3 DNA reads as TGTGCCAGCAGCTCAAATCTAGCGGGAGGGCCTTACGAGCAGTACTTC. Amino acid sequence: CASSSNLAGGPYEQYF.

J is TRBJ2-5 and V is TRBV4-1, with 11 nucleotides matching TRBD2. Looked up from germline, CDR1 is MGHRA and CDR2 is YSYEKL. J was trimmed by 3 bases and V by 3 bases; bases with no gene match: 3. The CDR3 is made up of 15 amino acids. In DNA, the CDR3 is TGCGCCAGCAGCCACCGACTAGCGGGAAAAGAGACCCAGTACTTC. This encodes CASSHRLAGKETQYF.

Many counts were recorded for this clonotype. The chain carries TRBV21-1 and TRBJ2-3; the table's D call TRBD1 went unverified against the DNA. TRBV21-1 has pseudogene status. The CDR3 runs to 16 residues. CDR3 sequence (DNA): TGTGCCAGCAGCAAAAGCCCGGGACGGGGCACAGATACGCAGTATTTT. Its protein product is CASSKSPGRGTDTQYF.